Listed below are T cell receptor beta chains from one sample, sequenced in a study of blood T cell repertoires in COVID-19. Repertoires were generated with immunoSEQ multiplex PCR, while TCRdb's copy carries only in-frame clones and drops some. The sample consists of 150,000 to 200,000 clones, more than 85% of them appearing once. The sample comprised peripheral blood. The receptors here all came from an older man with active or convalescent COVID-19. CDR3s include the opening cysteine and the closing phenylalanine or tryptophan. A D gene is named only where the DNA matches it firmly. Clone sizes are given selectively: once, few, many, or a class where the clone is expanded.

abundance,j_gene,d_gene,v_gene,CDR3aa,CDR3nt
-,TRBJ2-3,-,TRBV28,CASKGRSTDTQYF,TGTGCCAGCAAAGGGAGGAGCACAGATACGCAGTATTTT
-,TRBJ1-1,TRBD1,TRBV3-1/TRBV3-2,CASSLDRASEAFF,TGTGCCAGCAGCCTGGACAGGGCTTCCGAAGCTTTCTTT
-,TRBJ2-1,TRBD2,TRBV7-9,CASSLGGGFYNEQFF,TGTGCCAGCAGCTTAGGCGGGGGGTTCTACAATGAGCAGTTCTTC
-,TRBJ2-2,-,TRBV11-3,CASSSSTPTNTGELFF,TGTGCCAGCAGCTCGTCGACACCCACGAACACCGGGGAGCTGTTTTTT
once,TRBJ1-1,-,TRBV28,CASSLTGSTEAFF,TGTGCCAGCAGTTTAACCGGGAGTACTGAAGCTTTCTTT
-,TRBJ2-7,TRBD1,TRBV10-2,CASRVGQGREQYF,TGCGCCAGCAGGGTTGGACAGGGTCGCGAGCAGTACTTC
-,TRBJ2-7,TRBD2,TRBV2,CASSEESSGAYEQYF,TGTGCCAGCAGTGAAGAGTCTAGCGGGGCCTACGAGCAGTACTTC
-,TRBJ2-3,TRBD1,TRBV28,CASSLSTGGADTQYF,TGTGCCAGCAGTTTGTCAACAGGGGGCGCAGATACGCAGTATTTT
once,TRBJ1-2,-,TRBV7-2,CASSFTGIGGYTF,TGTGCCAGCAGCTTTACAGGGATTGGCGGCTACACCTTC
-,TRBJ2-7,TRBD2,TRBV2,CASSDEVAGVGEQYF,TGTGCCAGCAGCGACGAGGTAGCGGGGGTTGGGGAGCAGTACTTC
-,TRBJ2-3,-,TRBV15,CATSRDPGSTDTQYF,TGTGCCACCAGCAGAGATCCCGGGAGCACAGATACGCAGTATTTT
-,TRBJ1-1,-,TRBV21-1,CASSFRHQANMNTEAFF,TGTGCCAGCAGCTTCCGACATCAGGCGAATATGAACACTGAAGCTTTCTTT
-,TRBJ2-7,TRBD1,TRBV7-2,CASSHRDRGPYEQYF,TGTGCCAGCAGCCACCGGGACAGGGGCCCCTACGAGCAGTACTTC
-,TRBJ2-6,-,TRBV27,CASTSGSAGRYSGANVLTF,TGTGCCAGCACCTCCGGGAGCGCGGGCAGATACTCTGGGGCCAACGTCCTGACTTTC
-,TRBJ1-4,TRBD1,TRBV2,CASRYYRGSEKLFF,TGTGCCAGCCGCTACTACAGGGGAAGTGAAAAACTGTTTTTT
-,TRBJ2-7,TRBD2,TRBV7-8,CASSLGREGPKTYEQYF,TGTGCCAGCAGCTTAGGAAGGGAGGGTCCCAAAACCTACGAGCAGTACTTC
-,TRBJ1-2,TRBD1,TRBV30,CAWSKTGTYGYTF,TGTGCCTGGAGCAAGACAGGGACCTATGGCTACACCTTC
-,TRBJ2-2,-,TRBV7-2,CASSLPQGSGELFF,TGTGCCAGCAGCCTACCACAGGGTTCCGGGGAGCTGTTTTTT